The clone carrying this T cell receptor beta chain came up a few times. The antigen is undetermined. TCRdb reprocessed the 5' RACE reads with MiXCR, giving one entry per CDR3 protein. This table has roughly 100,000 distinct CDR3 sequences, 13% appearing once. Germline-derived CDR1 and CDR2 are SEHNR and FQNEAQ (reference sequence). Trimming took 1 base from V and 5 from J, leaving 11 bases between them. The CDR3 runs to 14 residues. This entry belongs to a study of T-cell memory formation after mild COVID-19. The study, taken as a whole, reports: Researchers could not confirm that second-wave clones peaking on day 37 targeted SARS-CoV-2.

This TCR came from an adult woman who had mild COVID-19 (a few samples of this study predate the infection). Cell type and time point are not known. The V gene is TRBV7-9, the J gene TRBJ1-2; maybe TRBD1 (5 bases). Sequencing was performed on PBMCs or a T cell subset sorted from them (not recorded which). The CDR3 sequence: CASSLGWQGYGYTF. DNA for the CDR3: TGTGCCAGCAGCTTAGGGTGGCAGGGATATGGCTACACCTTC. Drawing the rest from reference TRBV7-9 and TRBJ1-2, the complete variable domain is DTGVSQNPRHKITKRGQNVTFRCDPISEHNRLYWYRQTLGQGPEFLTYFQNEAQLEKSRLLSDRFSAERPKGSFSTLEIQRTEQGDSAMYLCASSLGWQGYGYTFGSGTRLTVV.